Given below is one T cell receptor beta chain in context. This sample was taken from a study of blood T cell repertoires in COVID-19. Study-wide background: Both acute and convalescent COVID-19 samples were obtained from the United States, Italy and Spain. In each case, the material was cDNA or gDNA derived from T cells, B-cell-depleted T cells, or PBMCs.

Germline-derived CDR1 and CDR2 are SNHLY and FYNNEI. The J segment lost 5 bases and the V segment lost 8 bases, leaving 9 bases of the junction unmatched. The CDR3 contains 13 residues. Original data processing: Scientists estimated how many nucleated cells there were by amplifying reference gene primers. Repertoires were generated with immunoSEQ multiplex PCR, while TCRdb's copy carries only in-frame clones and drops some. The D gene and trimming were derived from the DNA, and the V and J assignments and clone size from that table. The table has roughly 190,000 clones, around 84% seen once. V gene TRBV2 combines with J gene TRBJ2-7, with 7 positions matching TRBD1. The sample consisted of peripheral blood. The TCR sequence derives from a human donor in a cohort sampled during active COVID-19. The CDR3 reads CASLRDSIDEQYF. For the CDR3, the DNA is TGTGCCAGCCTCAGGGACAGCATAGACGAGCAGTACTTC.